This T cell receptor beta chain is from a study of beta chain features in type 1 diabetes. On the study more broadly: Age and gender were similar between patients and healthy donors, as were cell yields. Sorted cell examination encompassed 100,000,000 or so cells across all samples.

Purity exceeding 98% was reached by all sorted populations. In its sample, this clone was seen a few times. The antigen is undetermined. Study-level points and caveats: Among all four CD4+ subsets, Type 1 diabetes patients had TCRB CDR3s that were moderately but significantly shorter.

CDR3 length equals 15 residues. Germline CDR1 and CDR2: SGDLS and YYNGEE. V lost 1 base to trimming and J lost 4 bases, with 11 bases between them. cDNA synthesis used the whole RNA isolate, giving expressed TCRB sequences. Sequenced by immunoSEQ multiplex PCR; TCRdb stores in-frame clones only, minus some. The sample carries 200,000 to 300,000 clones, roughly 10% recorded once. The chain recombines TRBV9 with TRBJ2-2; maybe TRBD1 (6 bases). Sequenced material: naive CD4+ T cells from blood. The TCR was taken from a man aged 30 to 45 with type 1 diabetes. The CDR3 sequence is CASSVQQGATGELFF. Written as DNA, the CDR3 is TGTGCCAGCAGCGTACAACAGGGAGCCACCGGGGAGCTGTTTTTT.